This TCR beta chain was profiled in a study of blood T cell repertoires in COVID-19. The CDR3 extends over 16 amino acids. With 5 bases clipped from V and 3 bases from J, the junction kept 9 bases outside the gene matches. Germline CDR1 and CDR2: MGHRA and YSYEKL. This clone was counted many times. In the authors' workflow: Quantification of nucleated cells was approximated via reference gene primer amplification. Assay used: immunoSEQ multiplex PCR; TCRdb lists only in-frame clones, some missing. V and J calls and clone size are given by that table; D and trimming were obtained from the DNA. The sample lists some 400,000 clones, more than 70% occurring once.

The chain recombines TRBV4-1 with TRBJ2-7; TRBD1 matches at 11 bases. The clonotype comes from a young man who had recovered from COVID-19. The source material was PBMCs or T cells enriched from blood (not recorded which). The CDR3 reads CASSYQEGTGGYEQYF. Here the CDR3 DNA reads TGCGCCAGCAGCTATCAAGAAGGGACAGGGGGCTACGAGCAGTACTTC.